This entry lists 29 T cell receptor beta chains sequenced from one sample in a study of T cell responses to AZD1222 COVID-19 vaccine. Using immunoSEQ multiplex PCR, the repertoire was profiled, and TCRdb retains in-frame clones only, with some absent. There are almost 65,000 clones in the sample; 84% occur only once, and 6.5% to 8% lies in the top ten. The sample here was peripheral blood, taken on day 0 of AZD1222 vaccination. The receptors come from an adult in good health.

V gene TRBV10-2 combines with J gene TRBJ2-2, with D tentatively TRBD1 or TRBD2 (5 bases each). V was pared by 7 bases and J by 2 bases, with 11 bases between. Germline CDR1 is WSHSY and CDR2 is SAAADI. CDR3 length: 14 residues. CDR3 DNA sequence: TGCGCCAGCAAGGCAGGGAGAAACACCGGGGAGCTGTTTTTT. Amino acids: CASKAGRNTGELFF.

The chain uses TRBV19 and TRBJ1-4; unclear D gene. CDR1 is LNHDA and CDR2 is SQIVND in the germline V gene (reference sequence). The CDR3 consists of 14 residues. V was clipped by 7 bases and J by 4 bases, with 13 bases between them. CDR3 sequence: CASTVESRNEKLFF. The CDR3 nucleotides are TGTGCCAGTACCGTGGAAAGCCGTAATGAAAAACTGTTTTTT.

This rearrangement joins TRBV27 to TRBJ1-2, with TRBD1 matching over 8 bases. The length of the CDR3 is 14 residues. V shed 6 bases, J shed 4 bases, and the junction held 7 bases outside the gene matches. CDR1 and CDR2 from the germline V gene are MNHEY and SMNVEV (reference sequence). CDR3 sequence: CASRFLTGGYGYTF. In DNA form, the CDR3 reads TGTGCCAGCAGATTCCTAACAGGGGGCTATGGCTACACCTTC.

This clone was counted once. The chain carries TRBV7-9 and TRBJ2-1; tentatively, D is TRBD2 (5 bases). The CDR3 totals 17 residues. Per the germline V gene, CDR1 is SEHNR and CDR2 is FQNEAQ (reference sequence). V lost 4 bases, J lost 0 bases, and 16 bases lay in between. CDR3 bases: TGTGCCAGCAGCTCTTTAAGAGGGATTTACTCCTACAATGAGCAGTTCTTC. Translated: CASSSLRGIYSYNEQFF.

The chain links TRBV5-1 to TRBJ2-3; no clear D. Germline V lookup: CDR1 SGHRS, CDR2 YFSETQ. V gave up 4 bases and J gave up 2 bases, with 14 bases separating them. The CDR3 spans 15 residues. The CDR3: CASSPPDGSTDTQYF. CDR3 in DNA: TGCGCCAGCAGCCCACCTGACGGTTCCACAGATACGCAGTATTTT.

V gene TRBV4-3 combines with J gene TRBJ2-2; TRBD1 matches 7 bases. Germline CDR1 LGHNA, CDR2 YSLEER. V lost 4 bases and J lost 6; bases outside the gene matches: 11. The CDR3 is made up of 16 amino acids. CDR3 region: CASSLLQGRSAGELFF. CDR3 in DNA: TGCGCCAGCAGCCTCTTACAGGGGAGATCAGCCGGGGAGCTGTTTTTT.

CDR3: CASSPNRATDTQYF. DNA of the CDR3: TGTGCCAGCAGCCCGAACAGGGCTACAGATACGCAGTATTTT. The genes are TRBV7-8 and TRBJ2-3; TRBD1 might be the D (6 bases). CDR1 and CDR2 from the germline V gene are SGHVS and FQNEAQ. The CDR3 length is 14 residues. The V and J ends lost 5 bases and 3 bases respectively, with 12 bases between them.

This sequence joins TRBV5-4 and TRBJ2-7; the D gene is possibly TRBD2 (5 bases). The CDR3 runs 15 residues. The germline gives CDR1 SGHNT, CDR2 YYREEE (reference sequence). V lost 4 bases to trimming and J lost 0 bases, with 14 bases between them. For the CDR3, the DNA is TGTGCCAGCAGCATCGACGGGAAGAGCTCCTACGAGCAGTACTTC. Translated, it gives CASSIDGKSSYEQYF.

The CDR3 here is CASSGRPDPPSISGANVLTF. Here the CDR3 DNA reads TGTGCCAGCAGCGGACGCCCGGACCCTCCCTCCATCTCTGGGGCCAACGTCCTGACTTTC. V usage is TRBV9 and J usage is TRBJ2-6; D unresolved. The CDR3 is 20 residues long. V shed 3 bases and J shed 0 bases, with 22 bases lying between them. Germline CDR1 is SGDLS and CDR2 is YYNGEE.

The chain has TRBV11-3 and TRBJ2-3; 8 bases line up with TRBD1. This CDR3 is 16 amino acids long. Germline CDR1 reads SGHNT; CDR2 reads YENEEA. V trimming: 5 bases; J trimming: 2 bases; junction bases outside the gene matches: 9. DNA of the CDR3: TGTGCCAGCAGCCGAGGTCCGACAGGGGACACAGATACGCAGTATTTT. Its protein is CASSRGPTGDTDTQYF.

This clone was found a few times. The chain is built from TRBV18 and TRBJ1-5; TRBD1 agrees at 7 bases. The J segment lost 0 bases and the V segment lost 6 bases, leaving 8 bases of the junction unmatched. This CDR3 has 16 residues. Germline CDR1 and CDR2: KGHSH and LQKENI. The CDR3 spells CASSPGGGNSNQPQHF. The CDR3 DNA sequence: TGTGCCAGCTCCCCTGGAGGGGGCAATAGCAATCAGCCCCAGCATTTT.

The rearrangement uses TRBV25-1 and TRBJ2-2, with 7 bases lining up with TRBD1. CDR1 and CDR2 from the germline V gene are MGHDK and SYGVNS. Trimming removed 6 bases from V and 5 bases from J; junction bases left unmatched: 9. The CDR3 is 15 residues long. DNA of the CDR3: TGTGCCAGCAGCGTGACAGGGATGGAAACCGGGGAGCTGTTTTTT. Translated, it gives CASSVTGMETGELFF.

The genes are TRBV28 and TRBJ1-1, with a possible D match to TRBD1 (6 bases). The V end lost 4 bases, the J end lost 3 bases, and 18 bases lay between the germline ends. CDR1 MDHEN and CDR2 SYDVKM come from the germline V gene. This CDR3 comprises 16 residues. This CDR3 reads CASSSRQVGGDTEAFF. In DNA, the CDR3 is TGTGCCAGCAGTTCCAGACAGGTTGGGGGAGACACTGAAGCTTTCTTT.

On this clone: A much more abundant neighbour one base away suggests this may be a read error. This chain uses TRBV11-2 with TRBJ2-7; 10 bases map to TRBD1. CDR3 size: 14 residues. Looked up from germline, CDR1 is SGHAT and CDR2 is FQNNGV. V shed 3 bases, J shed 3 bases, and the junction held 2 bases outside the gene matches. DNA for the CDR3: TGTGCCAGCAGCTTCGGGACAGGGGACTACGAGCAGTACTTC. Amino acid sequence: CASSFGTGDYEQYF.

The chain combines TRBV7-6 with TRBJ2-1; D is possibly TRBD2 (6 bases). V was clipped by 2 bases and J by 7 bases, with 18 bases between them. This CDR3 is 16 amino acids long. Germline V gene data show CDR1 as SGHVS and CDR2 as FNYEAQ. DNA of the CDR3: TGTGCCAGCAGCTTACGAGGACGGGGGACCGGGAATGAGCAGTTCTTC. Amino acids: CASSLRGRGTGNEQFF.

CDR3 in DNA: TGTGCCAGTACCCCAGGACAGGGGATTTGGTACGAGCAGTACTTC. Translated, it gives CASTPGQGIWYEQYF. The J gene is TRBJ2-7, the V gene TRBV19; 9 nucleotides align to TRBD1. The CDR3 is 15 residues long. The J segment lost 4 bases and the V segment lost 7 bases, leaving 11 bases of the junction unmatched. Per germline, CDR1 LNHDA and CDR2 SQIVND (reference sequence). Full variable domain (rest looked up from reference TRBV19 and TRBJ2-7): DGGITQSPKYLFRKEGQNVTLSCEQNLNHDAMYWYRQDPGQGLRLIYYSQIVNDFQKGDIAEGYSVSREKKESFPLTVTSAQKNPTAFYLCASTPGQGIWYEQYFGPGTRLTVT.

CDR3 sequence: CAISESGARDNEQFF. The DNA of the CDR3 is TGTGCCATCAGTGAGTCGGGGGCGCGGGACAATGAGCAGTTCTTC. The rearrangement uses TRBV10-3 and TRBJ2-1; D may be TRBD1 (6 bases). Trimming stripped 0 bases from V and 5 bases from J, with 11 bases between. The CDR3 consists of 15 residues. Germline CDR1 and CDR2: ENHRY and SYGVKD.

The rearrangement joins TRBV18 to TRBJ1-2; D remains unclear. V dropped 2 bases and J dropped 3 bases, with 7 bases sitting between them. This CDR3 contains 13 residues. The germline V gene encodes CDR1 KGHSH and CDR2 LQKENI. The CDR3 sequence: CASSPGVYYGYTF. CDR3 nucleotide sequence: TGTGCCAGCTCACCAGGGGTGTACTATGGCTACACCTTC.

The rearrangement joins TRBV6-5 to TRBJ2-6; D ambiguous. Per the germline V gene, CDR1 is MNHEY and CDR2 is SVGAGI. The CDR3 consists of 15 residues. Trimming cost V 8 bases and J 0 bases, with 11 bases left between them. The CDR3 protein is CASGKDVSGANVLTF. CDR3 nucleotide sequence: TGTGCCAGCGGCAAAGACGTCTCTGGGGCCAACGTCCTGACTTTC.

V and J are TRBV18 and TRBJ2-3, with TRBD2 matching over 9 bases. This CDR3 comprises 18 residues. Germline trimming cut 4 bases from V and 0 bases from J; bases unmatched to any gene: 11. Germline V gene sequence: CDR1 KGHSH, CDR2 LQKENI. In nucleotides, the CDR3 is TGTGCCAGCTCACAAGCGGGGGGACAAATTCTCAGCACAGATACGCAGTATTTT. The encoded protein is CASSQAGGQILSTDTQYF.

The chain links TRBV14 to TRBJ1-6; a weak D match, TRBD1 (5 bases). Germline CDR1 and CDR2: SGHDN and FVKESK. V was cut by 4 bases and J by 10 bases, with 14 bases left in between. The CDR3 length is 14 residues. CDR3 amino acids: CASSLRDFGSPLHF. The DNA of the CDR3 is TGTGCCAGCAGCCTAAGGGACTTCGGATCACCCCTCCACTTT.

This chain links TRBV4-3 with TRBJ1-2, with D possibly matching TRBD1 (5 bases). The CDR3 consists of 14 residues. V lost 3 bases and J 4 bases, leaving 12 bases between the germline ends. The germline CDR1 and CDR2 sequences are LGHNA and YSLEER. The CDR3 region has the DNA TGCGCCAGCAGCCAGGGCAGGGCTCCCTATGGCTACACCTTC. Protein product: CASSQGRAPYGYTF.

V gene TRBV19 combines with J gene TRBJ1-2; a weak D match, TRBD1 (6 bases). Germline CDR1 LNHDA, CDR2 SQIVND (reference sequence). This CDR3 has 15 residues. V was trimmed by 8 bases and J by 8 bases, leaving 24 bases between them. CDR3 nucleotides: TGTGCCAGTTTCATCTCGGCAGGGGCGTCGGAAGGCTACACCTTC. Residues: CASFISAGASEGYTF.

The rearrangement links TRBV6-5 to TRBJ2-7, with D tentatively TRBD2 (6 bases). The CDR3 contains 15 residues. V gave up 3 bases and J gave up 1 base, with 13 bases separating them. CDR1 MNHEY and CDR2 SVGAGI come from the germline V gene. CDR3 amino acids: CASSYRRELSYEQYF. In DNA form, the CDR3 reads TGTGCCAGCAGTTATCGGAGGGAGCTTTCCTACGAGCAGTACTTC.

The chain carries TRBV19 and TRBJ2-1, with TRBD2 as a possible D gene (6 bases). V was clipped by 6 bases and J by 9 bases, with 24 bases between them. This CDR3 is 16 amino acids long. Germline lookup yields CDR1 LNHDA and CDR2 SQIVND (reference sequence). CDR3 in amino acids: CASRTIRTGGVTEQFF. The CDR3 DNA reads TGTGCCAGTAGAACGATTCGGACTGGAGGGGTTACTGAGCAGTTCTTC.

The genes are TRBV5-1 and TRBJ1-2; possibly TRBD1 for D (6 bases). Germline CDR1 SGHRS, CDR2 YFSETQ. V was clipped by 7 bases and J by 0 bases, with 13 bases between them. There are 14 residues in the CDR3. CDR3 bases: TGCGCCAGCCGGGACGAGGGGGCTAACTATGGCTACACCTTC. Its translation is CASRDEGANYGYTF.

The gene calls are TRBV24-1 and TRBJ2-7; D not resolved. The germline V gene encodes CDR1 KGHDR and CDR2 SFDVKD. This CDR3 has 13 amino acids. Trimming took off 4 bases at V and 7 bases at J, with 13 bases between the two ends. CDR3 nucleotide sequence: TGTGCCACCAGTGACCTCTGGGATGAGGAGCAGTACTTC. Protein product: CATSDLWDEEQYF.

The CDR3 DNA follows: TGTGCCAGCACATGGACAGGAGAATTCTACGAGCAGTACTTC. It yields the protein CASTWTGEFYEQYF. The chain employs TRBV28 and TRBJ2-7; TRBD1 matches 7 bases. Germline trimming cut 7 bases from V and 3 bases from J; bases unmatched to any gene: 9. The CDR3 length is 14 residues. CDR1 and CDR2 (germline): MDHEN, SYDVKM.

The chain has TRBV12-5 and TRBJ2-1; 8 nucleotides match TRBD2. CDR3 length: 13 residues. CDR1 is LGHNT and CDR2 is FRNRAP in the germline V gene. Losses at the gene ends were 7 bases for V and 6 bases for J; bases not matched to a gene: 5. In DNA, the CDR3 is TGTGCTAGTGATACTAGCGGATTCAATGAGCAGTTCTTC. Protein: CASDTSGFNEQFF.